This record looks at one T cell receptor beta chain sequence and its context. Original methodology: Reference gene primers were amplified, and this amplification served to estimate nucleated cell counts. The data were produced by immunoSEQ multiplex PCR, yet TCRdb's version contains in-frame clones alone and is incomplete. V, J and clone size reflect that table, while D and trimming were determined from the DNA. The sample contains about 210,000 clones, around 82% of which appear only once. The sample is drawn from a study of blood T cell repertoires in COVID-19. Study summary: Sites in the United States, Italy and Spain provided acute and convalescent COVID-19 samples.

V lost 7 bases and J 3 bases, leaving 12 bases between the germline ends. In germline, CDR1 is SGHTA, CDR2 FQGNSA. CDR3 length: 14 amino acids. Sequencing was carried out using peripheral blood. The sequence was collected from a woman aged 40 to 50 with acute or convalescent COVID-19. The chain employs TRBV7-2 and TRBJ2-2, with D uncertain. CDR3 sequence: CASITADHTGELFF. DNA for the CDR3: TGTGCCAGCATCACAGCAGACCACACCGGGGAGCTGTTTTTT.